The 18 T cell receptor beta chains below were found in one sample sequenced in a study of blood T cell repertoires in COVID-19. Generated by immunoSEQ multiplex PCR, the TCRdb table keeps only in-frame clones and is missing some. The data show some 100,000 clones, less than 85% seen once. Sequenced input: peripheral blood. Receptors were obtained from a human donor in a cohort sampled during active or convalescent COVID-19.

The rearrangement uses TRBV5-4 and TRBJ1-5, with D possibly TRBD1 on 6 matching bases. CDR1 is SGHNT, CDR2 YYREEE, per germline (reference sequence). Trimming cost V 5 bases and J 6 bases, with 12 bases left between them. This CDR3 spans 13 amino acids. The CDR3 loop is CASSLGGVQPQHF. CDR3 nucleotides: TGTGCCAGCAGTTTAGGGGGGGTTCAGCCCCAGCATTTT. Variable domain in full (rest from reference TRBV5-4 and TRBJ1-5): ETGVTQSPTHLIKTRGQQVTLRCSSQSGHNTVSWYQQALGQGPQFIFQYYREEENGRGNFPPRFSGLQFPNYSSELNVNALELDDSALYLCASSLGGVQPQHFGDGTRLSIL.

The chain uses TRBV24-1 and TRBJ1-4; D is perhaps TRBD1 (5 bases). CDR1 and CDR2 from the germline V gene are KGHDR and SFDVKD. The CDR3 has 13 residues. The germline V and J ends were trimmed by 4 bases and 10 bases, with 12 bases remaining between them. The DNA for the CDR3 is TGTGCCACCAGTGACACCGGGAGGGGAAAACTGTTTTTT. Translation gives CATSDTGRGKLFF.

This clone was recorded once. V gene TRBV27 combines with J gene TRBJ1-5; perhaps TRBD1 as D (6 bases). The CDR3 runs to 15 residues. The V and J ends lost 6 bases and 2 bases respectively, with 14 bases between them. Germline CDR1 and CDR2: MNHEY and SMNVEV (reference sequence). The CDR3 protein is CASSVIGQRNQPQHF. Here the CDR3 DNA reads TGTGCCAGCAGCGTAATCGGACAGCGCAATCAGCCCCAGCATTTT.

The J gene is TRBJ1-2, the V gene TRBV19, with TRBD1 identical over 8 bases. The CDR3 length is 13 residues. Trimming took 6 bases from V and 5 from J; bases not matched to a gene: 5. The germline gives CDR1 LNHDA, CDR2 SQIVND (reference sequence). The CDR3 nucleotides read TGTGCCAGTAGCCCTGGACAGGGATATGGCTACACCTTC. Its protein is CASSPGQGYGYTF.

The V gene is TRBV11-3, the J gene TRBJ2-3; 10 nucleotides agree with TRBD2. This CDR3 comprises 17 residues. The V gene's germline CDR1 is SGHNT and CDR2 YENEEA. After removal of 6 bases from V and 3 bases from J, the junction contained 12 bases not matched to a gene. CDR3 sequence: CASSTFSSGSGTDTQYF. CDR3 sequence (DNA): TGTGCCAGCAGTACGTTCTCTAGCGGGAGTGGAACAGATACGCAGTATTTT.

For the CDR3, the DNA is TGCGCCAGCAGTCCCGGGTATGGAACCATATATTTT. This sequence encodes CASSPGYGTIYF. This chain links TRBV10-1 with TRBJ1-3, with D uncertain. The CDR3 is 12 amino acids. V lost 5 bases and J lost 10, with 12 bases in between. The germline V gene encodes CDR1 WNHNN and CDR2 SYGVQD (reference sequence).

The genes are TRBV5-6 and TRBJ1-4; possibly TRBD1 for D (5 bases). This CDR3 spans 15 amino acids. The V gene lost 3 bases and the J gene lost 7 bases, with 16 bases spanning the gap. The germline gives CDR1 SGHDT, CDR2 YYEEEE. The CDR3 spells CASSWRSGVVEKLFF. The DNA for the CDR3 is TGTGCCAGCAGCTGGAGGTCGGGGGTAGTTGAAAAACTGTTTTTT.

The chain uses TRBV6-1 and TRBJ2-1, with a tentative D call TRBD2 (5 bases). Germline V CDR1 and CDR2: MNHNS, SASEGT. The CDR3 has 15 residues. V dropped 2 bases and J dropped 2 bases, with 10 bases sitting between them. The chain's CDR3 is CASSERWTPYNEQFF. DNA of the CDR3: TGTGCCAGCAGTGAAAGGTGGACTCCCTACAATGAGCAGTTCTTC.

J is TRBJ1-1 and V is TRBV12-3 or TRBV12-4; no firm D call. Trimming took 3 bases from V and 4 from J, leaving 3 bases between them. This CDR3 contains 11 residues. The CDR3 loop reads CASSLSTEAFF. CDR3 DNA sequence: TGTGCCAGCAGTTTGAGCACTGAAGCTTTCTTT.

V is TRBV7-2 and J is TRBJ2-5; TRBD1 matches at 7 bases. The germline V gene has CDR1 SGHTA and CDR2 FQGNSA. The CDR3 loop spans 15 amino acids. With V trimmed by 5 bases and J by 1 base, 7 bases remained unmatched. Here the CDR3 DNA reads TGTGCCAGCAGCCCCCTTAGACAGGGCCAAGAGACCCAGTACTTC. It is translated as CASSPLRQGQETQYF.

This clone was picked up a small number of times. The J gene is TRBJ1-2, the V gene TRBV2; TRBD1 might be the D (5 bases). Per germline, CDR1 SNHLY and CDR2 FYNNEI. Trimming removed 9 bases from V and 5 bases from J, with 13 bases in between. The CDR3 is 12 residues long. CDR3 in amino acids: CARGTAGYGYTF. CDR3 DNA: TGTGCCAGAGGGACTGCAGGTTATGGCTACACCTTC.

This chain's CDR3 is CASSTRGGEYGYTF. In DNA form, the CDR3 reads TGTGCCAGCTCAACGCGGGGGGGAGAATATGGCTACACCTTC. The V call is TRBV18, the J call TRBJ1-2, with a possible D match to TRBD1 (5 bases). The CDR3 totals 14 residues. V lost 5 bases and J 5 bases, leaving 15 bases between the germline ends. Germline-derived CDR1 and CDR2 are KGHSH and LQKENI.

The chain combines TRBV28 with TRBJ2-7; 10 bases agree with TRBD2. The CDR3 runs 15 residues. Germline V gene lookup returns CDR1 MDHEN and CDR2 SYDVKM. Trimming at V came to 6 bases and at J to 7 bases, leaving 12 bases not matched to a gene. The CDR3 nucleotides read TGTGCCAGCAGAGTAGCGGGAGGAACCGATGTTGAGCAGTACTTC. This translates into CASRVAGGTDVEQYF.

This chain connects TRBV28 to TRBJ2-7; TRBD2 aligns across 9 bases. Germline trimming cut 2 bases from V and 4 bases from J; bases unmatched to any gene: 12. This CDR3 has 17 residues. CDR1 MDHEN and CDR2 SYDVKM come from the germline V gene. The CDR3 region has the DNA TGTGCCAGCAGTTTAATTTCGGGGGTAGCGGGAGAGTACGAGCAGTACTTC. It encodes CASSLISGVAGEYEQYF. The entire variable domain, with the rest obtained from reference TRBV28 and TRBJ2-7, is as follows: DVKVTQSSRYLVKRTGEKVFLECVQDMDHENMFWYRQDPGLGLRLIYFSYDVKMKEKGDIPEGYSVSREKKERFSLILESASTNQTSMYLCASSLISGVAGEYEQYFGPGTRLTVT.

The chain employs TRBV7-6 and TRBJ2-7; 8 nucleotides agree with TRBD2. Per germline, CDR1 SGHVS and CDR2 FNYEAQ. This CDR3 spans 16 amino acids. Trimming removed 5 bases from V and 3 bases from J; junction bases left unmatched: 12. CDR3 sequence reads: CASSGLAGKPIYEQYF. CDR3 bases: TGTGCCAGCAGCGGATTAGCGGGGAAACCGATCTACGAGCAGTACTTC.

The V gene is TRBV29-1, the J gene TRBJ2-7; 9 positions agree with TRBD1. CDR1 SQVTM and CDR2 ANQGSEA come from the germline V gene. V shed 4 bases and J 6 bases; nucleotides not matched to a gene: 7. The CDR3 is made up of 13 amino acids. CDR3 DNA: TGCAGCGTTGGCGGGACAGGGAAGTCCGAGCAGTACTTC. Protein product: CSVGGTGKSEQYF.

The rearrangement links TRBV4-3 to TRBJ1-2; unclear D gene. Germline V gene lookup returns CDR1 LGHNA and CDR2 YSLEER. This CDR3 spans 13 amino acids. Trimming stripped 0 bases from V and 8 bases from J, with 10 bases between. CDR3 in amino acids: CASSQDLAGGYTF. CDR3 nucleotide sequence: TGCGCCAGCAGCCAAGATTTGGCGGGCGGCTACACCTTC.

This rearrangement joins TRBV7-9 to TRBJ1-4; D unresolved. This CDR3 has 15 residues. The germline V gene encodes CDR1 SEHNR and CDR2 FQNEAQ (reference sequence). The V end was cut by 4 bases, the J end by 2 bases, with 11 bases between. The chain's CDR3 is CASSYTAGTNEKLFF. CDR3 nucleotides: TGTGCCAGCAGCTATACAGCTGGCACTAATGAAAAACTGTTTTTT.